A selection of T cell receptor beta chains follows, all from one sample in a study of T cells in Graves' hyperthyroidism and ophthalmopathy. TCRdb passed the multiplex PCR reads through MiXCR, listing each CDR3 protein once. The sample comprises some 510,000 distinct CDR3 sequences, 40% to 55% of which are singletons, and just over 8% rests with the top ten. Specimen: peripheral blood or thyroid tissue (not recorded which). These receptors came from a woman younger than 30 with Graves' hyperthyroidism. CDR3s include the opening cysteine and the closing phenylalanine or tryptophan. The D gene is left open where the match is weak. Clone sizes are given selectively: once, few, many, or a class where the clone is expanded.

.	TRBJ1-6	many	TRBV6-6	CASSDSYNSPLHF	TGTGCCAGCAGTGACTCCTATAATTCACCCCTCCACTTT
TRBD1	TRBJ1-1	.	TRBV24-1	CATSDTTGARNTEAFF	TGTGCCACCAGTGACACCACAGGGGCTAGGAACACTGAAGCTTTCTTT
TRBD1	TRBJ2-7	few	TRBV7-8	CASSQGQGVSYEQYF	TGTGCCAGCAGCCAGGGACAGGGAGTTTCCTACGAGCAGTACTTC
TRBD1	TRBJ1-5	.	TRBV29-1	CSAAGQGGQPQHF	TGCAGCGCCGCGGGACAGGGGGGGCAGCCCCAGCATTTT
TRBD2	TRBJ2-2	.	TRBV9	CASGPGLASTGELFF	TGTGCCAGCGGTCCGGGACTAGCGAGCACCGGGGAGCTGTTTTTT
.	TRBJ1-1	many	TRBV7-2	CASSFDRYVNTEAFF	TGTGCCAGCAGCTTCGACAGGTACGTGAACACTGAAGCTTTCTTT
.	TRBJ1-6	many	TRBV15	CATSRDRTRGWAPLHF	TGTGCCACCAGCAGAGATCGCACCCGGGGCTGGGCACCCCTCCACTTT
TRBD1	TRBJ1-2	few	TRBV2	CASRQGAWADGYTF	TGTGCCAGCAGACAGGGGGCTTGGGCGGATGGCTACACCTTC
.	TRBJ2-7	few	TRBV6-2/TRBV6-3	CASSRKQDYEQYF	TGTGCCAGCAGTCGGAAACAAGATTACGAGCAGTACTTC
.	TRBJ1-1	.	TRBV2	CASSPGSADTEAFF	TGTGCCAGCAGCCCAGGGTCGGCGGACACTGAAGCTTTCTTT
TRBD2	TRBJ2-2	once	TRBV29-1	CSVVSLAGVAGELFF	TGCAGCGTTGTAAGTCTAGCGGGAGTGGCCGGGGAGCTGTTTTTT
.	TRBJ1-5	few	TRBV15	CASSTSRGQPQHF	TGTGCCAGCAGTACTTCCAGGGGTCAGCCCCAGCATTTT
.	TRBJ2-7	.	TRBV7-8	CASSQPGPHEQYF	TGTGCCAGCAGCCAGCCTGGGCCCCACGAGCAGTACTTC
.	TRBJ1-4	.	TRBV9	CASSLLAEGLSEKLLF	TGTGCCAGCAGCTTATTGGCCGAGGGCTTGAGCGAAAAACTGCTTTTT
.	TRBJ1-1	many	TRBV25-1	CASSESGVGRTEAFF	TGTGCCAGCAGTGAATCGGGGGTGGGACGCACTGAAGCTTTCTTT
.	TRBJ2-5	few	TRBV7-9	CAISDGGGETQYF	TGTGCCATCAGTGACGGAGGGGGGGAGACCCAGTACTTC
.	TRBJ1-2	few	TRBV7-9	CASSLSQGNNYGYTF	TGTGCCAGCAGCTTGTCACAGGGAAATAACTATGGCTACACCTTC
TRBD1	TRBJ1-2	many	TRBV10-3	CAISKEDRADGYTF	TGTGCCATCAGTAAAGAGGACAGGGCTGATGGCTACACCTTC
.	TRBJ2-7	many	TRBV7-9	CASTTALTPYEQYF	TGTGCCAGCACCACAGCACTTACCCCCTACGAGCAGTACTTC
.	TRBJ1-6	.	TRBV6-1	CASTLQGGRDSPLHF	TGTGCCAGCACCCTTCAGGGAGGGCGGGATTCACCCCTCCACTTT
.	TRBJ2-7	.	TRBV7-6	CASSPAGDEQYF	TGTGCCAGCAGTCCCGCTGGGGACGAGCAGTACTTC
.	TRBJ2-7	.	TRBV7-9	CASSPGSGLYEQYF	TGTGCCAGCAGCCCGGGCAGCGGACTCTACGAGCAGTACTTC
TRBD2	TRBJ2-7	once	TRBV20-1	CSETSGRNYEQYF	TGCAGTGAGACTAGCGGGAGAAACTACGAGCAGTACTTC
TRBD1	TRBJ1-4	.	TRBV7-9	CASSPSRTGLNEKLFF	TGTGCCAGCAGCCCCTCACGGACAGGACTTAATGAAAAACTGTTTTTT
.	TRBJ2-5	few	TRBV7-9	CASSQEEIQETQYF	TGTGCCAGCAGCCAAGAAGAGATCCAAGAGACCCAGTACTTC
.	TRBJ2-5	.	TRBV20-1	CSSLARKSQYF	TGCAGCTCCCTAGCCCGGAAGAGCCAGTACTTC
TRBD1	TRBJ1-1	once	TRBV6-1	CAAGVRGSTEAFF	TGTGCGGCCGGGGTCAGGGGGAGCACTGAAGCTTTCTTT
TRBD2	TRBJ2-7	.	TRBV25-1	CASSPPLAGAYEQYF	TGTGCCAGCAGTCCACCCCTAGCGGGAGCCTACGAGCAGTACTTC
TRBD2	TRBJ2-7	many	TRBV10-3	CAISDRGTSGRRDEQYF	TGTGCCATCAGTGATCGGGGGACTAGCGGCCGAAGGGACGAGCAGTACTTC
TRBD1	TRBJ2-1	.	TRBV29-1	CSVTPDRIF	TGCAGCGTCACCCCGGACAGGATCTTC
.	TRBJ1-2	many	TRBV15	CATSRVAGGAGYTF	TGTGCCACCAGCAGAGTTGCGGGCGGGGCTGGCTACACCTTC
.	TRBJ1-6	once	TRBV14	CASSDNSGAHNSPLHF	TGTGCCAGCAGTGATAACTCAGGGGCTCATAATTCACCCCTCCACTTT
TRBD1	TRBJ2-6	few	TRBV15	CATSREGRGLFLTF	TGTGCCACCAGCAGAGAAGGCAGGGGGCTGTTTCTGACTTTC
.	TRBJ1-1	many	TRBV10-3	CAISESILNTEAFF	TGTGCCATCAGTGAGTCGATTCTCAACACTGAAGCTTTCTTT
TRBD2	TRBJ2-7	many	TRBV24-1	CATSVDQLAGLPYEQYF	TGTGCCACCAGTGTTGACCAACTAGCGGGGCTTCCTTACGAGCAGTACTTC
.	TRBJ2-5	few	TRBV4-2	CASSRPDGQETQYF	TGTGCCAGCAGCCGCCCCGACGGACAAGAGACCCAGTACTTC
TRBD2	TRBJ2-5	once	TRBV6-5	CASSYSAGGKTQYF	TGTGCCAGCAGTTACTCAGCGGGAGGAAAGACCCAGTACTTC
.	TRBJ1-2	.	TRBV25-1	CASVEDRGRSNYGYTF	TGTGCCAGCGTTGAAGATCGTGGCAGATCTAACTATGGCTACACCTTC
.	TRBJ1-2	many	TRBV7-2	CASSLDWQGYGYTF	TGTGCCAGCAGCTTAGACTGGCAGGGATATGGCTACACCTTC
.	TRBJ1-4	.	TRBV7-2	CASTPGSEKLFF	TGTGCCAGCACCCCGGGAAGTGAAAAACTGTTTTTT
.	TRBJ1-5	few	TRBV12-3/TRBV12-4	CASSFTGFGQPQHF	TGTGCCAGCAGTTTCACAGGATTCGGTCAGCCCCAGCATTTT
.	TRBJ1-1	.	TRBV7-2	CASSGDTGLTEAFF	TGTGCCAGCAGCGGGGACACAGGTTTGACTGAAGCTTTCTTT
TRBD1	TRBJ1-2	.	TRBV16	CASSQSKTGSGYTF	TGTGCCAGCAGCCAATCGAAGACAGGGAGCGGCTACACCTTC
TRBD1	TRBJ2-6	.	TRBV5-1	CASSLRNRGNVLTF	TGCGCCAGCAGCTTGCGGAACAGGGGCAACGTCCTGACTTTC
TRBD1	TRBJ1-2	.	TRBV2	CASSSKGAGYTF	TGTGCCAGCAGTAGCAAGGGGGCTGGCTACACCTTC
TRBD2	TRBJ2-5	.	TRBV2	CASIRSRSGGETQYF	TGTGCCAGCATTCGGAGTAGGTCGGGAGGCGAGACCCAGTACTTC
.	TRBJ1-1	few	TRBV5-6	CASSVGIGGTEAFF	TGTGCCAGCAGCGTGGGGATAGGGGGTACTGAAGCTTTCTTT
.	TRBJ1-3	.	TRBV6-1	CASSPKPGGNTIYF	TGTGCCAGCAGTCCAAAACCGGGAGGGAACACCATATATTTT